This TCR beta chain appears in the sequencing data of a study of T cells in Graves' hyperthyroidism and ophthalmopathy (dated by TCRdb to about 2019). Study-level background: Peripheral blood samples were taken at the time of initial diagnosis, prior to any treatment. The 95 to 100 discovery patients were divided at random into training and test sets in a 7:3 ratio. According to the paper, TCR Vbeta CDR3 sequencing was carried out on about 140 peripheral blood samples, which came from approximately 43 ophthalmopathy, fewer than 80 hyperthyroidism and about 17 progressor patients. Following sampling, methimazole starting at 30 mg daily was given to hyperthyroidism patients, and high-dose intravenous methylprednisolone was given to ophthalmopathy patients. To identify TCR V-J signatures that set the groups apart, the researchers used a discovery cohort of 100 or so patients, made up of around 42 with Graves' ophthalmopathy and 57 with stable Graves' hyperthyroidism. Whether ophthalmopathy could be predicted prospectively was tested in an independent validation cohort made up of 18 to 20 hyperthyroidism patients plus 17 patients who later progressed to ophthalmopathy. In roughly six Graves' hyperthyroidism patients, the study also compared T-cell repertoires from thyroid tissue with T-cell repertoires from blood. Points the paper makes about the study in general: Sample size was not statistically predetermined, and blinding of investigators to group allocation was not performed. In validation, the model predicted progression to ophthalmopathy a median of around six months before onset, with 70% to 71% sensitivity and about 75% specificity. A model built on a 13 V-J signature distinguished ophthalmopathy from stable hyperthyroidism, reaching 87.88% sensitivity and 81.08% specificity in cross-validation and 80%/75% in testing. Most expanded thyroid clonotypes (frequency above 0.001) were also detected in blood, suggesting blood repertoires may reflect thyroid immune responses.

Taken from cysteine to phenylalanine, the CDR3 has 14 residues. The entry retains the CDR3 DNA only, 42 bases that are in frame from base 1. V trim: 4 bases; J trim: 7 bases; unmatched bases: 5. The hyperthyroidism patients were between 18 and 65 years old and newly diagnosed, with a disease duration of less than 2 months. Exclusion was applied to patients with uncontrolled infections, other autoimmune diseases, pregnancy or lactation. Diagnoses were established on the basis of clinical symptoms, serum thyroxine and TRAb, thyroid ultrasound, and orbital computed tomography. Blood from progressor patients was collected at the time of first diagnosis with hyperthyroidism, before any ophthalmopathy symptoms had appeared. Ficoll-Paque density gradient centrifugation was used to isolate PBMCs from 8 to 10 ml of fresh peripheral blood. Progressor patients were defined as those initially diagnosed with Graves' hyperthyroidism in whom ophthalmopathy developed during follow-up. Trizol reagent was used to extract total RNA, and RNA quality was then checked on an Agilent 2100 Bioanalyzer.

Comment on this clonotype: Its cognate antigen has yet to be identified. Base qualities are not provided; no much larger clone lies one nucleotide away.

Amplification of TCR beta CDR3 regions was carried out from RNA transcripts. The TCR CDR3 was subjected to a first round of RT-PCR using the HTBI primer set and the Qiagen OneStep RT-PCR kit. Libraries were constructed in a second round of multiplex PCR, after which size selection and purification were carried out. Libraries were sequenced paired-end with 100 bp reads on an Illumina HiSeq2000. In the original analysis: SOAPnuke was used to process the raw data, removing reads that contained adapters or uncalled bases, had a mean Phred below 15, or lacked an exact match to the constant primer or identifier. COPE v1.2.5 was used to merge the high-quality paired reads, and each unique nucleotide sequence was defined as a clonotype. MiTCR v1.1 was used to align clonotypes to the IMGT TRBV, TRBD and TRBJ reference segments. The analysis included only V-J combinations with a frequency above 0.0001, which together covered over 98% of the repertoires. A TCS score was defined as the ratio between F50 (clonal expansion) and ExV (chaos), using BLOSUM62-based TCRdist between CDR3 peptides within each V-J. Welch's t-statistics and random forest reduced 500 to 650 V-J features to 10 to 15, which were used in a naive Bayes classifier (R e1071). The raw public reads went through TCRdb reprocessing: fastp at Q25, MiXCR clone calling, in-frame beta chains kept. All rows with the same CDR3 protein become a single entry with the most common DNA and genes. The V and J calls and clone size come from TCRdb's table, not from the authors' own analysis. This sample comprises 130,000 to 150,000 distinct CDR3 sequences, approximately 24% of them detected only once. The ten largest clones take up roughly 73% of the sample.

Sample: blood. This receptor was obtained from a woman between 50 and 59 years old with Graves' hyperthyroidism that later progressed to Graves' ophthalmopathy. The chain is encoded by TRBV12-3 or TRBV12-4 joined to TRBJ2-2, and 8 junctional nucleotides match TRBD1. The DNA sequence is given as TGTGCCAGCAGTTACAGGGGGAAGGGCGGGGAGCTGTTTTTT. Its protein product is CASSYRGKGGELFF.